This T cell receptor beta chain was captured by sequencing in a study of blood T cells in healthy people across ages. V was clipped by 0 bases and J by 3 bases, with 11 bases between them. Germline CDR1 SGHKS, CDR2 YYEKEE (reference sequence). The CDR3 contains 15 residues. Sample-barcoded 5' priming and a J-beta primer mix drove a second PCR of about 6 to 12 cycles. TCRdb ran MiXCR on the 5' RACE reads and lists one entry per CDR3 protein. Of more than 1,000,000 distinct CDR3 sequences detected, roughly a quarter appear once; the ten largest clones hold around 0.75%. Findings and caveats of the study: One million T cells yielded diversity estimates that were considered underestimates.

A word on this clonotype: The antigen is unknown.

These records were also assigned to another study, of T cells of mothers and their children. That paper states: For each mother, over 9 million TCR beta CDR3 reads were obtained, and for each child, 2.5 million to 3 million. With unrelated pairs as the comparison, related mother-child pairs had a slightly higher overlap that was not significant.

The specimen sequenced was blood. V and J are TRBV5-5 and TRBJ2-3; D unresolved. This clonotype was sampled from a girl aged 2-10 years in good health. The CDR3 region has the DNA TGTGCCAGCAGCTTGGGTTACAAGGGTACAGATACGCAGTATTTT. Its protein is CASSLGYKGTDTQYF.